This T cell receptor (beta chain) was sequenced in a study of T cell responses to AZD1222 COVID-19 vaccine. Regarding the study as a whole: Along spike, vaccine-associated CD4 TCRs were found throughout, with dominance at 160-218 and 743-854. Scientists sampled the repertoires only once the peak T cell response had passed.

Profiled with immunoSEQ multiplex PCR; TCRdb holds only in-frame clones, not every one. The data show about 99,000 clones, with 80% to 95% seen just once and 6.5% to 10% held by the top ten. With regard to this clone: Its antigen is unidentified.

Germline V lookup: CDR1 LNHDA, CDR2 SQIVND (reference sequence). The length of the CDR3 is 12 residues. Trimming took off 7 bases at V and 0 bases at J, with 4 bases between the two ends. Recipients boosted at about 4 weeks or about 12 weeks are pooled. The receptor comes from an adult who received the AZD1222 COVID-19 vaccine. The chain employs TRBV19 and TRBJ1-3; no reliable D call. Here the sequenced sample was peripheral blood, taken 28 days after the second AZD1222 dose. The CDR3 loop reads CASKSSGNTIYF. CDR3 DNA sequence: TGTGCCAGTAAGAGCTCTGGAAACACCATATATTTT.